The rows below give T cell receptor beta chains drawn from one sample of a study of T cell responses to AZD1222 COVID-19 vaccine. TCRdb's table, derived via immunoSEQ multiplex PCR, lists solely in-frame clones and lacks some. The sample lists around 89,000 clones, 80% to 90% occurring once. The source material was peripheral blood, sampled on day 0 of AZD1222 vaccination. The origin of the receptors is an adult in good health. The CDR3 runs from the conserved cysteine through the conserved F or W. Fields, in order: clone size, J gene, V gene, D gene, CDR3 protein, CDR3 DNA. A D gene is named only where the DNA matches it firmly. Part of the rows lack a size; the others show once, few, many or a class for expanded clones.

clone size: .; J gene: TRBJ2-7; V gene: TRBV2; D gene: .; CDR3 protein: CASSELNSVGEQYF; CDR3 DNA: TGTGCCAGCAGTGAATTAAACAGCGTCGGTGAGCAGTACTTC
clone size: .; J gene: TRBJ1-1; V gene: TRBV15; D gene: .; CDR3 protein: CATSRDLINTEAFF; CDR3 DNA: TGTGCCACCAGCAGAGATCTTATCAACACTGAAGCTTTCTTT
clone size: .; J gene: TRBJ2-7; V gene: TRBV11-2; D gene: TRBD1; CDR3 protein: CASSRRTGGVGGSYEQYF; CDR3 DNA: TGTGCCAGCAGCAGGCGGACAGGGGGGGTAGGGGGTTCCTACGAGCAGTACTTC
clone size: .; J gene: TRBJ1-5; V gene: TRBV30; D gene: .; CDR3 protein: CAWVGNQPQHF; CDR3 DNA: TGTGCCTGGGTTGGCAATCAGCCCCAGCATTTT
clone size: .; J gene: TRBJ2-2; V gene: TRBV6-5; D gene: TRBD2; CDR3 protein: CASGTRYTGELFF; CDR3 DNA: TGTGCCAGCGGGACTAGATACACCGGGGAGCTGTTTTTT
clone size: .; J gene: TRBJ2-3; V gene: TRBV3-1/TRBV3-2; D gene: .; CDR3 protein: CASSLGFSTDTQYF; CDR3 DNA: TGTGCCAGCAGCCTAGGTTTTAGCACAGATACGCAGTATTTT
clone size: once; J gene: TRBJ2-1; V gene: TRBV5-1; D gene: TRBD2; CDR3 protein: CASSRSGSETYNEQFF; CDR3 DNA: TGCGCCAGCAGCCGTAGCGGGAGTGAAACCTACAATGAGCAGTTCTTC
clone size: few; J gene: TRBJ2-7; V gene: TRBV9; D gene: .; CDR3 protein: CASSVGWQANYEQYF; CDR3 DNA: TGTGCCAGCAGCGTAGGATGGCAGGCCAACTACGAGCAGTACTTC
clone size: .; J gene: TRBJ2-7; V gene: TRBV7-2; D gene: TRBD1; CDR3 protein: CASSLGDRGYYEQYF; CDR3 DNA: TGTGCCAGCAGCCTTGGGGACAGGGGGTACTACGAGCAGTACTTC
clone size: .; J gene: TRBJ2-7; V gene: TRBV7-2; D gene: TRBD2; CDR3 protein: CASSLTSASSYEQYF; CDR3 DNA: TGTGCCAGCAGCCTGACTAGCGCTAGCTCCTACGAGCAGTACTTC
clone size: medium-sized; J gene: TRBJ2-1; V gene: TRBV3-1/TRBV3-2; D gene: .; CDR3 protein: CASSQEGLPNEQFF; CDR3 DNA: TGTGCCAGCAGCCAAGAAGGCCTACCCAATGAGCAGTTCTTC
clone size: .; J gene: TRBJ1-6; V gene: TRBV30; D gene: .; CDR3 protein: CAWSRTGVGSPLHF; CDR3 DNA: TGTGCCTGGAGTCGGACGGGGGTAGGTTCACCCCTCCACTTT
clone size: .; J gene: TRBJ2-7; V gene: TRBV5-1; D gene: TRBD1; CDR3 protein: CASSLAGTGLLEQYF; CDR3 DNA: TGCGCCAGCAGCTTGGCGGGGACAGGACTTCTGGAGCAGTACTTC
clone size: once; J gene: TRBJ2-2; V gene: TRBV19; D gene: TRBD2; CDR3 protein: CASSTTSGRGTGELFF; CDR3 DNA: TGTGCCAGTAGTACCACTAGCGGGAGAGGGACCGGGGAGCTGTTTTTT
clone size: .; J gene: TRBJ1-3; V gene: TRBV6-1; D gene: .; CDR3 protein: CASSESGRNTIYF; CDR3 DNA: TGTGCCAGCAGTGAAAGTGGTAGGAACACCATATATTTT
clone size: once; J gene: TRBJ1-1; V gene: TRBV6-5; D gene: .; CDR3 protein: CATPMGGANTEAFF; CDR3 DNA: TGTGCCACCCCAATGGGGGGGGCAAACACTGAAGCTTTCTTT
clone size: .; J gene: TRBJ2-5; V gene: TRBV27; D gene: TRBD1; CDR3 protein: CASSLTGYQETQYF; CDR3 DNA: TGTGCCAGCAGCCTGACAGGGTACCAAGAGACCCAGTACTTC
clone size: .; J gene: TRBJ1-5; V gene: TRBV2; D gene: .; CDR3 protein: CASRDLGQPQHF; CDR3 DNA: TGTGCCAGCAGGGACCTCGGTCAGCCCCAGCATTTT
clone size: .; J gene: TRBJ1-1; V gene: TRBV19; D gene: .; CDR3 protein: CASSIYRAGTEAFF; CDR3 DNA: TGTGCCAGTAGTATATACAGGGCGGGCACTGAAGCTTTCTTT
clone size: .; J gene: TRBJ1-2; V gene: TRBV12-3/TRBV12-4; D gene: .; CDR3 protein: CASSLQGLYGYTF; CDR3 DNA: TGTGCCAGCAGTTTACAGGGTCTCTATGGCTACACCTTC
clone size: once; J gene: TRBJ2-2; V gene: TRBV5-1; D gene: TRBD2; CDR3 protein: CASSFSSGRVNGELFF; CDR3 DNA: TGCGCCAGCAGCTTCTCCAGCGGGAGAGTTAACGGGGAGCTGTTTTTT
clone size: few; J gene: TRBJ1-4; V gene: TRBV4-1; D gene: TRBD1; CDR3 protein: CASSHSGQGSNEKLFF; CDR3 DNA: TGCGCCAGCAGCCATTCTGGACAGGGGTCTAATGAAAAACTGTTTTTT
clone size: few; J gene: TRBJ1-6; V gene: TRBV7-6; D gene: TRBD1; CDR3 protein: CASSQGGRRLNSPLHF; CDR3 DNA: TGTGCCAGCAGCCAGGGGGGGCGCCGGCTTAATTCACCCCTCCACTTT
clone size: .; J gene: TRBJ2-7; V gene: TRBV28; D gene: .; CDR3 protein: CASSSQLPYEQYF; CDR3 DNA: TGTGCCAGCAGTTCCCAATTACCCTACGAGCAGTACTTC
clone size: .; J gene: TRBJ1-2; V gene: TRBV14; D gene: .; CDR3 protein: CASSQIGGARGYTF; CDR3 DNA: TGTGCCAGCAGCCAAATCGGGGGGGCGCGGGGCTACACCTTC
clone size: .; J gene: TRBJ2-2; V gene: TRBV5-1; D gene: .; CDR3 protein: CASSALLNTGELFF; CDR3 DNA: TGCGCCAGCAGCGCGTTACTCAACACCGGGGAGCTGTTTTTT
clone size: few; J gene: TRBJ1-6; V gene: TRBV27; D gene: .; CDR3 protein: CASNRLSSYNSPLHF; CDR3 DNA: TGTGCCAGCAACCGCCTTAGCTCCTATAATTCACCCCTCCACTTT
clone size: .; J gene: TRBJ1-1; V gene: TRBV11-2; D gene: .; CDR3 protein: CASSFTRTEAFF; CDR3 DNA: TGTGCCAGCAGCTTTACTAGGACTGAAGCTTTCTTT
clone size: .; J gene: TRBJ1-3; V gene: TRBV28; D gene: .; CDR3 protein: CASSSVARNTIYF; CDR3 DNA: TGTGCCAGCAGTAGTGTAGCGAGAAACACCATATATTTT
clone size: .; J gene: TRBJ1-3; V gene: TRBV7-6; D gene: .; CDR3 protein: CASSLEGHKGNTIYF; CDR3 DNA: TGTGCCAGCAGCTTAGAAGGGCATAAGGGAAACACCATATATTTT
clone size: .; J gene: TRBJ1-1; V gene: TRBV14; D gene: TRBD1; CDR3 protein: CASSPWGTGLGEAFF; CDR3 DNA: TGTGCCAGCAGCCCCTGGGGGACAGGTCTGGGTGAAGCTTTCTTT